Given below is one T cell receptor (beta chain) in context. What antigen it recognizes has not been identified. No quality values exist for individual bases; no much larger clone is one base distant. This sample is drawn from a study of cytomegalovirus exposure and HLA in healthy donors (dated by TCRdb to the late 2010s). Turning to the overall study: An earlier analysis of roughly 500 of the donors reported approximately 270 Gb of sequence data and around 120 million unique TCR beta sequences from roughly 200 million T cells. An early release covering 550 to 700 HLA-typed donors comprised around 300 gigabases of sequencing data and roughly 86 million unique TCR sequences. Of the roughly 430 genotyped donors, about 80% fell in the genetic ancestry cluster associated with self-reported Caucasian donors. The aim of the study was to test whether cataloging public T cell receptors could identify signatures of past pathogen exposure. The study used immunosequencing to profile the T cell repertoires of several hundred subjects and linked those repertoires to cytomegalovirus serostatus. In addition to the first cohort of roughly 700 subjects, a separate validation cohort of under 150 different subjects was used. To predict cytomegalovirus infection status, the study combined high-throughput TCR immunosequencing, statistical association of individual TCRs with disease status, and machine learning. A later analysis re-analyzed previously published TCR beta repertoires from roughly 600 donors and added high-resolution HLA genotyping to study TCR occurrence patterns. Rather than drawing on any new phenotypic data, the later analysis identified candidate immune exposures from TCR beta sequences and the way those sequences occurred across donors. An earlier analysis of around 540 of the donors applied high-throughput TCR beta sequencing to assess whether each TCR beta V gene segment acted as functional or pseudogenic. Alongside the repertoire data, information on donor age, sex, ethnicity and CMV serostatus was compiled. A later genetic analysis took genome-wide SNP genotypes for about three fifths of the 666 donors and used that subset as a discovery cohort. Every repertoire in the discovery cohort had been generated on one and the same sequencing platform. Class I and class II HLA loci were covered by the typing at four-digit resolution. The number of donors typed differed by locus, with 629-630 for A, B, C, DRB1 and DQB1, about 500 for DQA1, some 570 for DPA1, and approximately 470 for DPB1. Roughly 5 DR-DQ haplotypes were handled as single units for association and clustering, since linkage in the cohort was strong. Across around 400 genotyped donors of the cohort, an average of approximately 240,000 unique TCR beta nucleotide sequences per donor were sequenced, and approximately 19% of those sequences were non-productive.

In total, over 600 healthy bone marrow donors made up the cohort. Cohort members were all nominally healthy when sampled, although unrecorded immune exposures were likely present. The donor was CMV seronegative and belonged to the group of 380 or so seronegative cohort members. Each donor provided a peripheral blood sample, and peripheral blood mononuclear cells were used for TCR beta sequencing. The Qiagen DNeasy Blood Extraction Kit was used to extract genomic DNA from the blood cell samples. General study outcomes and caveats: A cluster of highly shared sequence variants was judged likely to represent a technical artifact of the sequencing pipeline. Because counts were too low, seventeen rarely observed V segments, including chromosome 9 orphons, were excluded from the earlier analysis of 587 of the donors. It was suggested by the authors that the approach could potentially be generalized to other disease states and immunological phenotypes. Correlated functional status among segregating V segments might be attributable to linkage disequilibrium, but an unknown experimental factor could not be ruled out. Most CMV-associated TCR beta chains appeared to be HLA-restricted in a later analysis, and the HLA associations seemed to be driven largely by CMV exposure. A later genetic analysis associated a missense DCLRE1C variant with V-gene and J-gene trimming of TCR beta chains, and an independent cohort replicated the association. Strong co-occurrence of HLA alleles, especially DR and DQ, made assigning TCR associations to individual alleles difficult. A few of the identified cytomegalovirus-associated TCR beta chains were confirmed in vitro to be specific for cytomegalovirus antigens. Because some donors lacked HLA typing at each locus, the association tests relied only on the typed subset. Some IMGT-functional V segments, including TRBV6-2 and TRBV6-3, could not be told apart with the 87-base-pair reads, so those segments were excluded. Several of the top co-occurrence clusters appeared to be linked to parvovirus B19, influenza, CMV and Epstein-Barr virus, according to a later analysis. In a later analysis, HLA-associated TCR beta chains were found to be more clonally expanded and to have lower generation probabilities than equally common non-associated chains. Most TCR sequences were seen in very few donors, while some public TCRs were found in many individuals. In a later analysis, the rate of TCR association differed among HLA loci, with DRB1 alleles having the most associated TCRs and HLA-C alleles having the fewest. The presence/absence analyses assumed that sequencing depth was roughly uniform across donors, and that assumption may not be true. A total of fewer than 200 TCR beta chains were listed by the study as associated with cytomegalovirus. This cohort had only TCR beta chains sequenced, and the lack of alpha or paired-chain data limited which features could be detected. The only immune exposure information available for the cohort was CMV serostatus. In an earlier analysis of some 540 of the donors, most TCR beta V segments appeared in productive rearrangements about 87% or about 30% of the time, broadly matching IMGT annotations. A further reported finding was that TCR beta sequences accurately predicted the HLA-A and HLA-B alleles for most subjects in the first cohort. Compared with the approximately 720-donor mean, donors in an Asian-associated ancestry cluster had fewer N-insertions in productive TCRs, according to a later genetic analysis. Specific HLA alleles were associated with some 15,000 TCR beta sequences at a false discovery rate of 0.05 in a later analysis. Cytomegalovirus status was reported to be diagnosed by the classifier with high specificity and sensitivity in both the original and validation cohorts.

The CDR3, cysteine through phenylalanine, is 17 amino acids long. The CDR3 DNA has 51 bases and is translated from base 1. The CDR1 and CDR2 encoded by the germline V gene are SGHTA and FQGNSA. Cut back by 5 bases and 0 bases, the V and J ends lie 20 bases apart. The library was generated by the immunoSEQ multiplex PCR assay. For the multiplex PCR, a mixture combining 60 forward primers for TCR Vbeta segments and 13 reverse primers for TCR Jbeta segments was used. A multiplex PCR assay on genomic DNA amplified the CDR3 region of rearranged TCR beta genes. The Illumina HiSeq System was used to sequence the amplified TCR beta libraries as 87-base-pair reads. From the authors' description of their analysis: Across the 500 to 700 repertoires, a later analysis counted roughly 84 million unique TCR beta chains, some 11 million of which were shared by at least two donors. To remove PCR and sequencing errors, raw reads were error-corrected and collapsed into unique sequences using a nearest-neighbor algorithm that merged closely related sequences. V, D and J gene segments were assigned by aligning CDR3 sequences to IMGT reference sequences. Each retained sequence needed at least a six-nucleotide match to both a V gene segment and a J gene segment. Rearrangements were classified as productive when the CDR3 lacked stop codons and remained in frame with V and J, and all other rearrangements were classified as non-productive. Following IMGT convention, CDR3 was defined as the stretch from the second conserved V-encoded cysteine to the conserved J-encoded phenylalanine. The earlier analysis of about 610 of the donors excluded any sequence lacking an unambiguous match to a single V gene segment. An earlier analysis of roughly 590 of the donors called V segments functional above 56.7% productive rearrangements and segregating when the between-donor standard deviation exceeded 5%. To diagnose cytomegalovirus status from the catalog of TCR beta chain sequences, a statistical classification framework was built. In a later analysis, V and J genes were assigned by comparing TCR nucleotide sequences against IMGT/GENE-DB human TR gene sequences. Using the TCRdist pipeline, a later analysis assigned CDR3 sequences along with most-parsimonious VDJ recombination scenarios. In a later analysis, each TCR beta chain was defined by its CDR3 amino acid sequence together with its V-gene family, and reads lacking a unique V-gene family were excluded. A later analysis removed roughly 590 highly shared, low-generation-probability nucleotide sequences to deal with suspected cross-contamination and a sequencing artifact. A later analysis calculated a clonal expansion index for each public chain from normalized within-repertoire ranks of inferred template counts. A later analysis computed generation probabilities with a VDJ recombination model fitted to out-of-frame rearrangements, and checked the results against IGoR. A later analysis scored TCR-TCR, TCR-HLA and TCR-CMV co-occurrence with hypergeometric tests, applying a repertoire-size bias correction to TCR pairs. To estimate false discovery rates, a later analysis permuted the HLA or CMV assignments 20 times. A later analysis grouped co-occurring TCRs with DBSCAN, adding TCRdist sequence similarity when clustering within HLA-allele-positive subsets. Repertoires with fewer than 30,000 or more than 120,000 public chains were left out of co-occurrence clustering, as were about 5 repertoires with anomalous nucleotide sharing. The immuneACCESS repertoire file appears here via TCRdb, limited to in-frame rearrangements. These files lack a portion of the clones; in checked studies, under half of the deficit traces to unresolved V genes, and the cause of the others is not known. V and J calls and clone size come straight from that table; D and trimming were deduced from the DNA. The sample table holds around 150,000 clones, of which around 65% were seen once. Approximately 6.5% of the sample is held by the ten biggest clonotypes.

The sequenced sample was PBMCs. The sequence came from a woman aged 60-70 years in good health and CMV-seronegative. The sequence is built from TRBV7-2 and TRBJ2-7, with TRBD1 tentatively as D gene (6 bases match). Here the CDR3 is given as CASSLGDGGPSSYEQYF. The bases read TGTGCCAGCAGCCTCGGCGATGGGGGCCCAAGCTCCTACGAGCAGTACTTC.